The 17 T cell receptor beta chains below come from one sample, sequenced in a study of shared clonotypes between healthy human individuals. The data were produced by immunoSEQ multiplex PCR, yet TCRdb's version contains in-frame clones alone and is incomplete. This table holds approximately 2,200,000 clones, approximately 94% found once. The naive CD8 fraction comprised CD45RO-negative cells positively selected for CCR7 and excluded terminally differentiated effector memory CD45RA+ cells. Input material: naive CD8+ T cells from PBMCs. All receptors derive from a man between 18 and 29 years old in good health. Some clones in this sample may be carry-over from other donors' samples.

This rearrangement joins TRBV6-6 to TRBJ2-3, with TRBD2 identical over 10 bases. This CDR3 contains 15 residues. J lost 4 bases, V lost 2 bases, and 3 bases had no gene match. The germline gives CDR1 MNHNY, CDR2 SVGAGI (reference sequence). Here the CDR3 reads CASSYASGGSDTQYF. CDR3 nucleotide sequence: TGTGCCAGCAGTTACGCTAGCGGGGGATCAGATACGCAGTATTTT.

The chain links TRBV7-9 to TRBJ2-7, with D unclear. Trimming cost V 5 bases and J 3 bases, with 8 bases left between them. The CDR3 runs to 12 residues. From germline, CDR1 is SEHNR and CDR2 FQNEAQ (reference sequence). For the CDR3, the DNA is TGTGCCAGCAGCGCACTCCACTACGAGCAGTACTTC. This sequence encodes CASSALHYEQYF.

V gene TRBV12-5 combines with J gene TRBJ2-1, with 12 bases lining up with TRBD2. The CDR3 is 16 amino acids. The germline CDR1 and CDR2 sequences are LGHNT and FRNRAP. The V gene end was trimmed by 2 bases and the J gene end by 5 bases; junction bases not matched to a gene: 4. DNA for the CDR3: TGTGCTAGTGGTTTGACTAGCGGGAGGCCAGACAATGAGCAGTTCTTC. Protein: CASGLTSGRPDNEQFF. Full variable domain (rest looked up from reference TRBV12-5 and TRBJ2-1): DARVTQTPRHKVTEMGQEVTMRCQPILGHNTVFWYRQTMMQGLELLAYFRNRAPLDDSGMPKDRFSAEMPDATLATLKIQPSEPRDSAVYFCASGLTSGRPDNEQFFGPGTRLTVL.

CDR3 region: CASSDWGGQGLYEQYF. CDR3 DNA: TGTGCCAGCAGTGATTGGGGGGGACAGGGGTTATACGAGCAGTACTTC. V and J are TRBV6-1 and TRBJ2-7; TRBD1 matches 10 bases. Germline CDR1 is MNHNS and CDR2 is SASEGT. CDR3 length: 16 amino acids. After removal of 3 bases from V and 4 bases from J, the junction contained 9 bases not matched to a gene.

This clone was observed a single time. The chain is built from TRBV10-3 and TRBJ1-3; TRBD1 agrees at 7 bases. Looked up from germline, CDR1 is ENHRY and CDR2 is SYGVKD. This CDR3 region has 13 residues. With 7 bases clipped from V and 16 bases from J, the junction kept 16 bases outside the gene matches. The CDR3 DNA reads as TGTGCCATCACGACTGGGCCCGGGACAGAGAGGTATTTT. Amino acids: CAITTGPGTERYF.

V and J are TRBV10-3 and TRBJ1-1; D perhaps matches TRBD1 (5 bases). Trimming shortened V by 2 bases and J by 2 bases, and 12 bases separated the two germline ends. The V gene's germline CDR1 is ENHRY and CDR2 SYGVKD. This CDR3 is 15 amino acids long. The CDR3: CAISERIGTNTEAFF. The DNA of the CDR3 is TGTGCCATCAGTGAGCGAATAGGGACTAACACTGAAGCTTTCTTT.

Turning to this clone: Different DNA sequences within this sample yield the same CDR3. The chain is built from TRBV11-2 and TRBJ2-7; D call uncertain. Between the trimmed V and J ends, which lost 3 bases and 2 bases, there was a span of 5 bases. Germline CDR1 SGHAT, CDR2 FQNNGV. The CDR3 sequence is 12 residues long. The chain's CDR3 is CASSLGTYEQYF. As DNA, the CDR3 is TGTGCCAGCAGCTTGGGGACCTACGAGCAGTACTTC.

The chain employs TRBV6-1 and TRBJ1-6, with no clear D. Germline CDR1 and CDR2: MNHNS and SASEGT. With 6 bases removed from V and 9 bases from J, the gap between germline ends came to 15 bases. This CDR3 spans 14 amino acids. The CDR3 nucleotides read TGTGCCAGCAGCGTTTTAGGGTACGGTTCACCCCTCCACTTT. Its protein is CASSVLGYGSPLHF.

The chain couples TRBV6-1 to TRBJ2-7; D ambiguous. The CDR3 runs 14 residues. The V end lost 3 bases, the J end lost 5 bases, and 14 bases lay between the germline ends. The germline V gene encodes CDR1 MNHNS and CDR2 SASEGT. CDR3 in amino acids: CASSDFGRLNEQYF. In nucleotides, the CDR3 is TGTGCCAGCAGTGATTTCGGACGTCTGAACGAGCAGTACTTC.

This rearrangement joins TRBV15 to TRBJ1-5; D is perhaps TRBD1 (5 bases). CDR1 and CDR2 (germline): LNHNV, YYDKDF (reference sequence). This CDR3 region has 17 residues. V dropped 3 bases and J dropped 2 bases, with 17 bases sitting between them. CDR3 nucleotide sequence: TGTGCCACCAGCAGCGAAGGGAGGGGATTCGGCAATCAGCCCCAGCATTTT. Its protein product is CATSSEGRGFGNQPQHF. The full variable domain, in which reference TRBV15 and TRBJ1-5 provide the parts outside the CDR3, is DAMVIQNPRYQVTQFGKPVTLSCSQTLNHNVMYWYQQKSSQAPKLLFHYYDKDFNNEADTPDNFQSRRPNTSFCFLDIRSPGLGDTAMYLCATSSEGRGFGNQPQHFGDGTRLSIL.

As for this clone: Its ends do not fully match the called genes, so a read error is possible. The chain couples TRBV2 to TRBJ2-7, with a tentative D call TRBD1 (6 bases). The CDR3 runs to 15 residues. CDR1 and CDR2 from the germline V gene are SNHLY and FYNNEI. This CDR3 reads CASREVTGRDYEQYF. The CDR3 DNA reads as TGTGCCAGCAGGGAAGTAACAGGGAGAGACTACGAGCAGTACTTC.

The rearrangement joins TRBV5-1 to TRBJ2-1; no firm D call. The CDR3 length is 13 residues. Trimming shortened V by 0 bases and J by 5 bases, and 6 bases separated the two germline ends. Germline-derived CDR1 and CDR2 are SGHRS and YFSETQ. Here the CDR3 DNA reads TGCGCCAGCAGCTTGGGGGTAAACAATGAGCAGTTCTTC. Its protein is CASSLGVNNEQFF. The full variable domain, in which reference TRBV5-1 and TRBJ2-1 provide the parts outside the CDR3, is KAGVTQTPRYLIKTRGQQVTLSCSPISGHRSVSWYQQTPGQGLQFLFEYFSETQRNKGNFPGRFSGRQFSNSRSEMNVSTLELGDSALYLCASSLGVNNEQFFGPGTRLTVL.

The rearrangement uses TRBV27 and TRBJ2-1; 8 bases are shared with TRBD2. After removal of 2 bases from V and 3 bases from J, the junction contained 3 bases not matched to a gene. The CDR3 runs 15 residues. Looked up from germline, CDR1 is MNHEY and CDR2 is SMNVEV (reference sequence). CDR3 DNA: TGTGCCAGCAGTTTAATCAGCGGGAGCTACAATGAGCAGTTCTTC. As protein: CASSLISGSYNEQFF.

This chain connects TRBV27 to TRBJ2-7; D is uncertain. The V and J ends lost 3 bases and 4 bases respectively, with 10 bases between them. This CDR3 spans 13 amino acids. CDR1 and CDR2 (germline): MNHEY, SMNVEV (reference sequence). CDR3 in amino acids: CASSFNSWYEQYF. In nucleotides, the CDR3 is TGTGCCAGCAGTTTCAACTCGTGGTACGAGCAGTACTTC.

This chain connects TRBV19 to TRBJ2-1; TRBD2 is a possible D gene (6 bases). The length of the CDR3 is 14 residues. CDR1 and CDR2 from the germline V gene are LNHDA and SQIVND (reference sequence). V lost 5 bases to trimming and J lost 0 bases, with 8 bases between them. CDR3 nucleotide sequence: TGTGCCAGTAGTGCCGGGAGCTCCTACAATGAGCAGTTCTTC. Translated, it gives CASSAGSSYNEQFF.

The chain is built from TRBV27 and TRBJ2-7; 7 bases agree with TRBD2. Unmatched junction bases numbered 16, after V lost 4 bases and J lost 7 bases. Germline V gives CDR1 MNHEY, CDR2 SMNVEV (reference sequence). The CDR3 contains 16 residues. The CDR3, as DNA: TGTGCCAGCAGTTCGAGGGAGGGTCCCCCATTTGTAGAGCAGTACTTC. It encodes CASSSREGPPFVEQYF.

The chain recombines TRBV2 with TRBJ2-1; no firm D call. The V gene lost 6 bases and the J gene lost 9 bases, with 18 bases spanning the gap. Germline V gene lookup returns CDR1 SNHLY and CDR2 FYNNEI. This CDR3 contains 14 residues. Written as DNA, the CDR3 is TGTGCCAGCAGCGATTCCCTAGTCTCGGCTGAGCAGTTCTTC. This codes for CASSDSLVSAEQFF. The variable domain in full, with the rest retrieved from reference TRBV2 and TRBJ2-1, is EPEVTQTPSHQVTQMGQEVILRCVPISNHLYFYWYRQILGQKVEFLVSFYNNEISEKSEIFDDQFSVERPDGSNFTLKIRSTKLEDSAMYFCASSDSLVSAEQFFGPGTRLTVL.